The 15 T cell receptor beta chains presented below share a single source sample, sequenced in a study of blood T cell repertoires in COVID-19. Libraries were prepared by immunoSEQ multiplex PCR; TCRdb keeps only in-frame clonotypes and omits some of them. The sample includes around 170,000 clones, 84% seen only once; the top ten take around 14%. Source material: peripheral blood. The receptor source for this set is a man younger than 40 with active or convalescent COVID-19.

The chain employs TRBV5-4 and TRBJ2-3; 14 bases are a match to TRBD2. Germline values: CDR1 SGHNT, CDR2 YYREEE (reference sequence). Trimming took 3 bases from V and 4 from J; bases not matched to a gene: 4. This CDR3 has 16 residues. The CDR3 DNA sequence: TGTGCCAGCAGCTCGGGGACTAGCGGGGGCCCAGATACGCAGTATTTT. Encoded protein: CASSSGTSGGPDTQYF.

This clone occurred once. This chain joins TRBV10-1 and TRBJ2-7, with 9 positions matching TRBD2. Trimming cost V 2 bases and J 9 bases; bases outside gene matches: 5. Germline V gene sequence: CDR1 WNHNN, CDR2 SYGVQD (reference sequence). This CDR3 is 13 amino acids long. The CDR3 DNA is TGCGCCAGCAGTGAGGGGACTAGCCCAAGGCAGTACTTC. Translation: CASSEGTSPRQYF.

V is TRBV5-1 and J is TRBJ1-1; tentatively, D is TRBD1 (5 bases). V was shortened by 1 base and J by 2 bases, with 15 bases between the two germline ends. Germline CDR1 is SGHRS and CDR2 is YFSETQ. There are 16 residues in the CDR3. CDR3 DNA: TGCGCCAGCAGCTTGAGTACAGGTGTCCAAAACACTGAAGCTTTCTTT. It specifies CASSLSTGVQNTEAFF.

The chain is built from TRBV27 and TRBJ2-3; 7 bases are a match to TRBD2. CDR1 MNHEY and CDR2 SMNVEV come from the germline V gene (reference sequence). After removal of 2 bases from V and 2 bases from J, the junction contained 16 bases not matched to a gene. This CDR3 spans 19 amino acids. For the CDR3, the DNA is TGTGCCAGCAGTTTAATAGGAGCGGGATTAGCTCGTAACACAGATACGCAGTATTTT. It is translated as CASSLIGAGLARNTDTQYF.

This clone showed up just a few times. This sequence joins TRBV2 and TRBJ1-1, with D possibly TRBD1 on 6 matching bases. CDR3 length equals 21 residues. V dropped 8 bases and J dropped 1 base, with 35 bases sitting between them. Germline-derived CDR1 and CDR2 are SNHLY and FYNNEI. The CDR3 sequence: CASQKTGARLSRMTGNTEAFF. In DNA form, the CDR3 reads TGTGCCAGCCAAAAAACTGGGGCTCGGCTGAGCCGAATGACAGGGAACACTGAAGCTTTCTTT.

This sequence joins TRBV28 and TRBJ2-1; 12 nucleotides match TRBD2. Germline CDR1 reads MDHEN; CDR2 reads SYDVKM. Trimming took 3 bases from V and 2 from J; bases not matched to a gene: 5. The CDR3 is 17 residues long. DNA for the CDR3: TGTGCCAGCAGTTTGTCTAGCGGGGGGGCCGCCTACAATGAGCAGTTCTTC. This codes for CASSLSSGGAAYNEQFF.

The chain links TRBV14 to TRBJ1-4, with D possibly matching TRBD1 (6 bases). The CDR3 runs 16 residues. Trimming removed 0 bases from V and 5 bases from J, with 13 bases in between. CDR1 is SGHDN and CDR2 is FVKESK in the germline V gene. DNA for the CDR3: TGTGCCAGCAGCCAAGAGAGAGGGGGATCGAATGAAAAACTGTTTTTT. Residues: CASSQERGGSNEKLFF.

The V and J genes are TRBV18 and TRBJ1-1; tentatively, D is TRBD1 (5 bases). Germline CDR1 is KGHSH and CDR2 is LQKENI. The CDR3 totals 14 residues. V shed 4 bases and J shed 1 base, with 10 bases lying between them. CDR3 DNA: TGTGCCAGCTCACGGGGGGGGAAGAACACTGAAGCTTTCTTT. This encodes CASSRGGKNTEAFF.

V and J are TRBV3-1 (or the pseudogene TRBV3-2) and TRBJ1-1, with 7 bases lining up with TRBD1. Germline CDR1 reads LGHDT; CDR2 reads YNNKEL (reference sequence). There are 16 residues in the CDR3. V dropped 2 bases and J dropped 2; count of bases not matched to a gene: 8. CDR3 in amino acids: CASSQSTGRTNTEAFF. The CDR3 nucleotides read TGTGCCAGCAGCCAATCGACAGGGCGGACCAACACTGAAGCTTTCTTT.

The CDR3 sequence is CASRFSGASGNTIYF. CDR3 DNA: TGCGCCAGCAGATTCTCAGGGGCCTCTGGAAACACCATATATTTT. V and J are TRBV10-1 and TRBJ1-3; maybe TRBD1 (6 bases). This CDR3 has 15 residues. The ends were cut back, 6 bases at V and 0 bases at J, with 12 bases in the middle. Germline assignment: CDR1 WNHNN and CDR2 SYGVQD (reference sequence).

The chain has TRBV19 and TRBJ2-7; 9 positions agree with TRBD2. Germline values: CDR1 LNHDA, CDR2 SQIVND (reference sequence). CDR3 size: 15 residues. Trimming at V came to 9 bases and at J to 6 bases, leaving 15 bases not matched to a gene. The CDR3 here is CASRYVAGGLGEQYF. CDR3 coding DNA: TGTGCCAGCCGATATGTCGCGGGAGGGCTGGGCGAGCAGTACTTC.

This clone has a handful of counts. V and J are TRBV19 and TRBJ2-1, with D possibly TRBD2 on 7 matching bases. Germline lookup yields CDR1 LNHDA and CDR2 SQIVND (reference sequence). CDR3 length equals 14 residues. V gave up 3 bases and J gave up 10 bases, with 16 bases separating them. CDR3 DNA: TGTGCCAGTAGTATTCGTGACGGGGGGCGGGAGCAGTTCTTC. Its translation: CASSIRDGGREQFF.

This chain connects TRBV5-8 to TRBJ1-2; D is uncertain. V gave up 0 bases and J gave up 3 bases, with 9 bases separating them. Germline V lookup: CDR1 SGHTS, CDR2 YDEGEE. This CDR3 has 14 amino acids. CDR3 coding DNA: TGTGCCAGCAGCTTGGTAGAACGGTACTATGGCTACACCTTC. This translates into CASSLVERYYGYTF.

The rearrangement uses TRBV24-1 and TRBJ1-1, with 7 bases matching TRBD1. The CDR3 is 16 residues long. Germline CDR1 and CDR2: KGHDR and SFDVKD. With V trimmed by 5 bases and J by 1 base, 9 bases remained unmatched. CDR3 nucleotide sequence: TGTGCCACCAGTGGACAGGGCCCTCGAGGGAACACTGAAGCTTTCTTT. Amino acids: CATSGQGPRGNTEAFF.

The CDR3 protein is CATSDLTRTGRETQYF. CDR3 coding DNA: TGTGCCACCAGTGATTTAACTAGGACAGGGCGGGAGACCCAGTACTTC. This chain links TRBV24-1 with TRBJ2-5; TRBD1 agrees at 8 bases. The germline V gene encodes CDR1 KGHDR and CDR2 SFDVKD. Trimming at V came to 1 base and at J to 5 bases, leaving 8 bases not matched to a gene. The CDR3 has 16 residues.